This is a list of T cell receptor beta chains from one sample in a study of blood T cell repertoires in COVID-19. The table came from immunoSEQ multiplex PCR; TCRdb's copy has only in-frame clones and leaves some out. Of approximately 220,000 clones listed, around 87% are singletons. What was sequenced was PBMCs or T cells enriched from blood (not recorded which). The receptors stem from a woman aged 18-29 years in a cohort exposed to, infected with or recovered from COVID-19 (not recorded which). Each CDR3 is given without its conserved first and last residue.

V gene	J gene	CDR3 protein
TRBV5-4	TRBJ1-2	ASSSRTDYGYT
TRBV29-1	TRBJ1-1	SALGQGVMNTEAF
TRBV7-9	TRBJ2-7	ASSGQGRSYEQY
TRBV6-5	TRBJ1-6	ASSSGGTGRSPLH
TRBV9	TRBJ2-1	ASSSSLAGGNNEQF
TRBV11-2	TRBJ2-2	ASSSGVLAGAPGELF
TRBV2	TRBJ2-5	ASSEDGTSGSLRETQY
TRBV7-9	TRBJ1-3	ASSPGRAGNTIY
TRBV7-9	TRBJ2-1	ASSPKGREGGRNEQF
TRBV19	TRBJ2-1	ASRHTETYNEQF
TRBV11-3	TRBJ2-1	ASSLAQTYNEQF
TRBV7-2	TRBJ2-7	ASSTRTSGTYEQY
TRBV11-3	TRBJ2-1	ASSPRGGYEQF
TRBV9	TRBJ2-7	ASSVGTSGGQY
TRBV11-1	TRBJ2-5	ASSLGARGTQETQY
TRBV21-1	TRBJ1-4	ASSKGGLGGGKLF
TRBV24-1	TRBJ2-1	ATRAGSLDNEQF
TRBV5-1	TRBJ2-1	ASSSGQGMGNEQF
TRBV7-9	TRBJ2-1	ASSLIAAHSYNEQF
TRBV7-8	TRBJ2-7	ASSLEMSYEQY
TRBV9	TRBJ2-1	ASSVGSGTSGLNEQF
TRBV27	TRBJ2-1	ASSPPSLRESNEQF
TRBV28	TRBJ1-4	ASADFQGPNEKLF
TRBV5-1	TRBJ2-1	ASSPSPSISYNEQF
TRBV10-3	TRBJ2-7	AISRMGASYEQY
TRBV2	TRBJ1-1	ATLQVAF
TRBV7-6	TRBJ2-2	ASSLAGGQTTGELF
TRBV19	TRBJ1-1	ASTSGHSLNTEAF
TRBV5-6	TRBJ2-1	ASSFDRGEQF
TRBV11-2	TRBJ2-2	ASSLAASDLPGGELF
TRBV7-9	TRBJ1-2	ASSLETLEMGGYT
TRBV2	TRBJ1-4	ASSGRGNEKLF
TRBV7-9	TRBJ1-1	ASSFGTVNTEAF
TRBV10-3	TRBJ2-1	AITPSSGSPSGEQF
TRBV19	TRBJ2-2	ASSPGTGHTGELF
TRBV11-2	TRBJ1-4	ASSYQSLKQSEVGRATNEKLF
TRBV5-5	TRBJ2-2	ASSRGSGGYTGELF
TRBV28	TRBJ1-1	ASSFWTGNRGQGEAF
TRBV18	TRBJ1-1	ASSPGQLMNTEAF
TRBV9	TRBJ2-2	ASSYPGLAVSNTGELF
TRBV2	TRBJ1-1	ASSEVGNTEAF
TRBV28	TRBJ2-7	ASSLPTDRNFPYEQY
TRBV11-3	TRBJ2-7	ASSLAGQSYEQY
TRBV11-1	TRBJ2-7	ASSSGTTLYEQY
TRBV28	TRBJ1-5	ASATTGRGNQPQH
TRBV2	TRBJ1-5	ASSYRARYSNQPQH
TRBV9	TRBJ2-3	ASSVRGDATDTQY
TRBV30	TRBJ2-3	AWSLRGGADTQY
TRBV28	TRBJ2-7	ASRAAGGEQY
TRBV20-1	TRBJ2-7	SASRLAGSYEQY
TRBV10-1	TRBJ2-1	ASSESGTGDNWNEQF
TRBV28	TRBJ1-5	ASSLGRQVYQPQH